These 27 T cell receptor beta chains originate from one sample sequenced in a study of human T cells and chemical hapten exposure. MiXCR, applied by TCRdb to the RACE reads, yields one record per CDR3 protein. The sample includes 300,000 to 450,000 distinct CDR3 sequences, roughly 6% of them seen just once. As to time point: pre-sensitization, week 0. Documented treatment: therapeutic diphenylcyclopropenone sensitization with weekly scalp DPC. The starting material was whole blood, obtained in connection with sensitization to the hapten diphenylcyclopropenone (DPC). The receptors come from a woman younger than 30 with alopecia areata. Some clones in this sample may be carry-over from other donors' samples.

V is TRBV18 and J is TRBJ2-1; TRBD2 might be the D (6 bases). The V gene's germline CDR1 is KGHSH and CDR2 LQKENI. The CDR3 spans 16 residues. Trimming removed 0 bases from V and 1 base from J, with 10 bases in between. CDR3 amino acids: CASSPPAGRSYNEQFF. CDR3 in DNA: TGTGCCAGCTCACCACCTGCAGGGAGGTCCTACAATGAGCAGTTCTTC.

The sample holds a few counts of this clonotype. V usage is TRBV12-3 or TRBV12-4 and J usage is TRBJ1-1; 10 nucleotides agree with TRBD1. V shed 7 bases and J 3 bases; nucleotides not matched to a gene: 11. The CDR3 is 16 amino acids. CDR3 sequence: CASTNLRQGADTEAFF. CDR3 nucleotides: TGTGCCAGCACCAACCTCCGACAGGGGGCAGACACTGAAGCTTTCTTT.

This sequence joins TRBV6-2 or TRBV6-3 and TRBJ2-3; maybe TRBD1 (5 bases). Germline V gene data show CDR1 as MNHEY and CDR2 as SVGEGT. The CDR3 sequence is 15 residues long. V was cut by 6 bases and J by 6 bases, with 19 bases left in between. CDR3 region: CASSPRPEKGDTQYF. In DNA, the CDR3 is TGTGCCAGCAGCCCTCGCCCCGAAAAGGGGGATACGCAGTATTTT.

This clonotype has a handful of counts. One end of the junction fails to match germline, which may point to a read error. CDR3 amino acids: CASSKAGGQETQYF. The CDR3 bases are TGTGCCAGCAGTAAAGCGGGGGGCCAAGAGACCCAGTACTTC. The V and J genes are TRBV6-1 and TRBJ2-5; 9 bases match TRBD2. The CDR3 totals 14 residues. Germline V gene lookup returns CDR1 MNHNS and CDR2 SASEGT.

This chain joins TRBV10-3 and TRBJ1-1; tentatively, D is TRBD1 (5 bases). Deletions cut 2 bases from V and 3 bases from J, with 16 bases between. The CDR3 is 16 residues long. CDR1 is ENHRY, CDR2 SYGVKD, per germline. In nucleotides, the CDR3 is TGTGCCATCAGTGAGGCGAGTACGGGGGTCGACACTGAAGCTTTCTTT. Protein product: CAISEASTGVDTEAFF.

This clonotype was observed many times. The chain has TRBV11-2 and TRBJ1-5, with TRBD1 identical over 9 bases. Germline CDR1 and CDR2: SGHAT and FQNNGV. This CDR3 region has 15 residues. J gave up 6 bases and V 0 bases, and 3 bases lay outside the gene matches. The CDR3 DNA follows: TGTGCCAGCAGCTTAGATGGGACAGGGATTCAGCCCCAGCATTTT. Its protein is CASSLDGTGIQPQHF.

This clonotype occurred once. Given a much more abundant clone one base away, this may be a read error. This sequence joins TRBV7-7 and TRBJ1-1; D is uncertain. The germline gives CDR1 SSHAT, CDR2 FNYEAQ (reference sequence). The CDR3 has 13 residues. The CDR3 nucleotides read TGTGCTAGCAGCCGATTTGGTGACACTGAAGCTTTCTTT. Translation gives CASSRFGDTEAFF.

The chain uses TRBV28 and TRBJ1-5; TRBD1 agrees at 9 bases. CDR1 and CDR2 (germline): MDHEN, SYDVKM. After removal of 10 bases from V and 4 bases from J, the junction contained 11 bases not matched to a gene. The CDR3 is made up of 15 amino acids. The CDR3 DNA is TGTGCCATCCAGAAGGGACAGGGCCTTAATCAGCCCCAGCATTTT. Encoded protein: CAIQKGQGLNQPQHF.

The chain recombines TRBV20-1 with TRBJ1-5; D might be TRBD1 (5 bases). Germline lookup yields CDR1 DFQATT and CDR2 SNEGSKA (reference sequence). V lost 6 bases, J lost 0 bases, and 15 bases lay in between. The CDR3 has 15 residues. CDR3 sequence reads: CSAGDLGYSNQPQHF. The CDR3, as DNA: TGCAGTGCGGGGGACCTGGGGTATAGCAATCAGCCCCAGCATTTT.

This clonotype was counted only a few times. The rearrangement links TRBV5-1 to TRBJ1-5; TRBD1 agrees at 9 bases. The trim removed 4 bases at V and 0 bases at J, leaving 5 bases unmatched. CDR3 size: 16 residues. Germline V lookup: CDR1 SGHRS, CDR2 YFSETQ. As DNA, the CDR3 is TGCGCCAGCAGCCCGGGGACAGGGAGTAGCAATCAGCCCCAGCATTTT. It yields the protein CASSPGTGSSNQPQHF.

The chain joins TRBV29-1 to TRBJ2-3, with 8 bases identical to TRBD2. Germline V gene data show CDR1 as SQVTM and CDR2 as ANQGSEA. The V and J ends lost 7 bases and 5 bases, in that order; junction bases with no gene match: 11. There are 14 residues in the CDR3. The chain's CDR3 is CSGTDSGGVDTQYF. CDR3 sequence (DNA): TGCAGCGGCACGGACTCGGGAGGGGTAGATACGCAGTATTTT.

In this sample, this clonotype turned up a few times. The chain uses TRBV19 and TRBJ1-2, with D possibly being TRBD1 (6 bases). CDR3 length: 13 residues. V gave up 3 bases and J gave up 6 bases, with 11 bases separating them. Germline-derived CDR1 and CDR2 are LNHDA and SQIVND (reference sequence). The CDR3 DNA reads as TGTGCCAGTAGTATTTCGCGGACAGATGGCTACACCTTC. It codes for CASSISRTDGYTF.

The CDR3 nucleotides read TGCAGTGCTAGAGATTCGGACGGACAGCCCCAGCATTTT. This gives the protein CSARDSDGQPQHF. The J gene is TRBJ1-5, the V gene TRBV20-1; no reliable D call. This CDR3 has 13 amino acids. V was clipped by 0 bases and J by 7 bases, with 10 bases between them. The germline V gene has CDR1 DFQATT and CDR2 SNEGSKA (reference sequence).

The sample holds many counts of this clonotype. The V call is TRBV24-1, the J call TRBJ1-1, with unresolved D. The germline V gene has CDR1 KGHDR and CDR2 SFDVKD. The V end was cut by 2 bases, the J end by 0 bases, with 6 bases between. This CDR3 is built from 14 residues. CDR3 region: CATSDWTLNTEAFF. In DNA form, the CDR3 reads TGTGCCACCAGTGATTGGACGCTGAACACTGAAGCTTTCTTT.

This clonotype was detected many times. The genes are TRBV27 and TRBJ1-1; D is possibly TRBD1 (5 bases). The CDR3 is made up of 14 amino acids. V lost 4 bases to trimming and J lost 0 bases, with 9 bases between them. Germline V lookup: CDR1 MNHEY, CDR2 SMNVEV (reference sequence). CDR3 protein: CASSWRGMNTEAFF. In DNA form, the CDR3 reads TGTGCCAGCAGTTGGAGGGGCATGAACACTGAAGCTTTCTTT.

This sequence joins TRBV18 and TRBJ2-7; D is possibly TRBD1 (5 bases). Germline lookup yields CDR1 KGHSH and CDR2 LQKENI. Deletions cut 1 base from V and 5 bases from J, with 12 bases between. This CDR3 has 14 residues. In DNA, the CDR3 is TGTGCCAGCTCACCACAGGTCAGGGTGAACGAGCAGTACTTC. Translated, it gives CASSPQVRVNEQYF.

Turning to this clonotype: This could be a read error, since a much larger clone is one nucleotide away. V usage is TRBV2 and J usage is TRBJ2-5, with D perhaps TRBD2 (6 bases). The CDR3 totals 15 residues. Germline lookup yields CDR1 SNHLY and CDR2 FYNNEI. V lost 6 bases and J 4 bases, leaving 18 bases between the germline ends. Here the CDR3 reads CASSPRDLMRETQYF. The CDR3 nucleotides are TGTGCCAGCAGCCCCCGGGACTTAATGCGAGAGACCCAGTACTTC.

The V gene is TRBV29-1, the J gene TRBJ1-1; D remains ambiguous. Trimming shortened V by 7 bases and J by 4 bases, and 19 bases separated the two germline ends. CDR1 SQVTM and CDR2 ANQGSEA come from the germline V gene. The CDR3 spans 14 residues. CDR3 in amino acids: CSARTSDGSTEAFF. For the CDR3, the DNA is TGCAGCGCACGGACGAGCGACGGGAGCACTGAAGCTTTCTTT.

This clonotype was counted many times. V and J are TRBV5-1 and TRBJ2-7; D is possibly TRBD1 (5 bases). In germline, CDR1 is SGHRS, CDR2 YFSETQ. Deletions cut 0 bases from V and 5 bases from J, with 12 bases between. There are 14 residues in the CDR3. CDR3 bases: TGCGCCAGCAGCTTGGCGGCTCAGGGCGACGAGCAGTACTTC. Its protein is CASSLAAQGDEQYF.

This clonotype was detected ten times or more. The chain uses TRBV4-1 and TRBJ2-5; TRBD2 matches at 13 bases. CDR1 is MGHRA and CDR2 is YSYEKL in the germline V gene. This CDR3 comprises 19 residues. The V gene end was trimmed by 3 bases and the J gene end by 2 bases; junction bases not matched to a gene: 12. The CDR3 protein is CASSHAELAGGRSQETQYF. The CDR3 DNA sequence: TGCGCCAGCAGCCACGCCGAACTAGCGGGGGGGCGCTCACAAGAGACCCAGTACTTC.

The chain combines TRBV11-3 with TRBJ2-7, with D possibly matching TRBD2 (5 bases). The CDR3 is 15 amino acids. Deletions cut 4 bases from V and 2 bases from J, with 15 bases between. Germline lookup yields CDR1 SGHNT and CDR2 YENEEA. In DNA, the CDR3 is TGTGCCAGCAGCTCCCGGGATTCGAACCCCTACGAGCAGTACTTC. Protein product: CASSSRDSNPYEQYF.

This clonotype was seen ten or more times. The rearrangement uses TRBV14 and TRBJ1-2, with D possibly TRBD1 on 5 matching bases. The V and J ends lost 10 bases and 8 bases respectively, with 23 bases between them. From germline, CDR1 is SGHDN and CDR2 FVKESK. The CDR3 extends over 14 amino acids. As DNA, the CDR3 is TGTGCCAACAACGGGTCGGGAAGGGGTCGAGGCTACACCTTC. Its protein product is CANNGSGRGRGYTF.

This clonotype was seen only a few times. The chain joins TRBV7-2 to TRBJ2-3; D remains unclear. This CDR3 has 11 residues. Germline-derived CDR1 and CDR2 are SGHTA and FQGNSA. V lost 8 bases, J lost 2 bases, and 5 bases lay in between. The CDR3 sequence is CASRLTDTQYF. The CDR3 DNA reads TGTGCCAGCCGCCTCACAGATACGCAGTATTTT.

This clonotype appeared many times. In DNA form, the CDR3 reads TGTGCCAGCAGCCAAGAGAATTCACCCCTCCACTTT. This sequence encodes CASSQENSPLHF. The V gene is TRBV3-1, the J gene TRBJ1-6; D is unresolved. Germline CDR1 and CDR2: LGHDT and YNNKEL (reference sequence). The CDR3 runs 12 residues. Between the trimmed V and J ends, which lost 0 bases and 7 bases, there was a span of 1 base.

This clonotype was counted many times. This sequence joins TRBV6-2 or TRBV6-3 and TRBJ2-2, with 12 positions matching TRBD2. Germline CDR1 reads MNHEY; CDR2 reads SVGEGT. The CDR3 sequence is 16 residues long. Trimming cost V 4 bases and J 5 bases; bases outside gene matches: 5. The CDR3 sequence is CASSSGLAGRTGELFF. The CDR3 DNA reads TGTGCCAGCAGTTCCGGACTAGCGGGGAGGACCGGGGAGCTGTTTTTT.

This clonotype was found a few times. The rearrangement uses TRBV6-2 or TRBV6-3 and TRBJ1-5, with D hard to call. V lost 2 bases and J lost 6, with 11 bases in between. Germline-derived CDR1 and CDR2 are MNHEY and SVGEGT. CDR3 size: 14 residues. CDR3 in amino acids: CASSYEKRTQPQHF. CDR3 DNA: TGTGCCAGCAGTTACGAGAAGCGGACTCAGCCCCAGCATTTT.

This clonotype was observed many times. The chain has TRBV15 and TRBJ2-4, with TRBD1 matching over 8 bases. The CDR3 consists of 14 residues. The V gene end was trimmed by 2 bases and the J gene end by 8 bases; junction bases not matched to a gene: 5. Germline V gene data show CDR1 as LNHNV and CDR2 as YYDKDF (reference sequence). For the CDR3, the DNA is TGTGCCACCAGCAGATCAGGGGGCAGAGACATTCAGTACTTC. As protein: CATSRSGGRDIQYF.